This TCR beta chain was captured by sequencing in a study of shared clonotypes between healthy human individuals. Deletions cut 6 bases from V and 8 bases from J, with 22 bases between. The CDR3 has 15 residues. Per germline, CDR1 MDHEN and CDR2 SYDVKM. The protocol was immunoSEQ multiplex PCR, while the TCRdb copy is restricted to in-frame clones and leaves out a portion. Found here are over 850,000 clones, about 80% of them singletons; the top ten hold 0.61%. Material for sequencing was memory CD4+ T cells from PBMCs. Indicated subset: CD45RA-negative fraction. The TCR originated in a young man in good health. Some clones in this sample may be carry-over from other donors' samples. The V and J genes are TRBV28 and TRBJ2-5, with D tentatively TRBD2 (6 bases). CDR3 bases: TGTGCCAGCAGGGATCAAGGACTAAAGCTTAGAACCCAGTACTTC. It codes for CASRDQGLKLRTQYF.